Here is one T cell receptor (beta chain) with its context. Its cognate antigen is unknown. Germline V gene data show CDR1 as MNHNS and CDR2 as SASEGT. The V end lost 4 bases, the J end lost 10 bases, and 17 bases lay between the germline ends. This CDR3 has 15 amino acids. Vbeta (60) and Jbeta (13) primers were used in the PCR. Sequenced by immunoSEQ multiplex PCR; TCRdb stores in-frame clones only, minus some. The sample shows 150,000 to 200,000 clones, around 74% of them seen only once. The data stem from a study of cytomegalovirus exposure and HLA in healthy donors. The study's findings and limits: One variant, a missense change in DCLRE1C, was linked in a later analysis to TCR beta V- and J-gene trimming. The listing of roughly 160 TCR beta chains classed them as cytomegalovirus-associated.

Sequencing was performed on PBMCs. The rearrangement joins TRBV6-1 to TRBJ1-6, with unresolved D. This TCR derives from a female donor in good health and CMV-seronegative. Here the CDR3 reads CASSVQRQSSSPLHF. The DNA of the CDR3 is TGTGCCAGCAGTGTCCAGCGGCAGTCCAGCTCACCCCTCCACTTT.